The clone carrying this T cell receptor beta chain came up once. This entry comes from a study of blood T cell repertoires in COVID-19. Study details: Samples came from the United States, Italy and Spain, spanning acute and convalescent COVID-19.

In the original processing: By means of reference gene primer amplification, nucleated cell counts were estimated. Using immunoSEQ multiplex PCR, the repertoire was profiled, and TCRdb retains in-frame clones only, with some absent. The V and J calls and the clone size are those of that table, but D and trimming were determined from the DNA. This sample has 140,000 to 150,000 clones, with 75% to 90% found just once. The ends were cut back, 1 base at V and 4 bases at J, with 13 bases in the middle. The CDR3 spans 16 residues. Germline V lookup: CDR1 SGHAT, CDR2 FQNNGV. The sample consisted of peripheral blood. The TCR was taken from an older woman with active COVID-19. This sequence joins TRBV11-2 and TRBJ2-2; no definite D call. The DNA of the CDR3 is TGTGCCAGCAGCTTAGTTACGTCTGCAGTCACCGGGGAGCTGTTTTTT. It is translated as CASSLVTSAVTGELFF.